Listed below are T cell receptor beta chains from one sample, sequenced in a study of blood T cell repertoires in COVID-19. Using immunoSEQ multiplex PCR, the repertoire was profiled, and TCRdb retains in-frame clones only, with some absent. The sample gives around 130,000 clones, 80% to 90% of which show up once; 13% is in the top ten. The sequencing sample was made of peripheral blood. These receptors were obtained from a human donor in a cohort sampled during active COVID-19. CDR3s include the opening cysteine and the closing phenylalanine or tryptophan. D genes are given only for firm matches. Rows give clone size only sometimes, using once, few, many, or a class for an expanded clone.

CDR3aa	CDR3nt	v_gene	j_gene	abundance	d_gene
CASSLGQPGTGSYEQYF	TGTGCCAGCAGCTTAGGCCAACCCGGGACAGGGTCCTACGAGCAGTACTTC	TRBV7-6	TRBJ2-7	-	TRBD1
CASSFRSGGAVEQYF	TGTGCCAGCAGCTTCAGAAGCGGGGGGGCGGTTGAGCAGTACTTC	TRBV11-2	TRBJ2-7	-	TRBD2
CASSPGTGRTYEQYF	TGTGCCAGCAGCCCAGGGACAGGCCGTACCTACGAGCAGTACTTC	TRBV9	TRBJ2-7	few	TRBD1
CASSQSPGGWSEAFF	TGTGCCAGCAGCCAAAGTCCGGGGGGCTGGTCTGAAGCTTTCTTT	TRBV3-1/TRBV3-2	TRBJ1-1	-	-
CASSWEDYGYTF	TGTGCCAGCAGCTGGGAGGACTATGGCTACACCTTC	TRBV5-6	TRBJ1-2	-	-
CASIPRVEQYF	TGTGCCAGCATCCCTCGGGTCGAGCAGTACTTC	TRBV7-2	TRBJ2-7	-	-
CASSQPDRVGYGYTF	TGCGCCAGCAGCCAACCGGACAGGGTTGGCTATGGCTACACCTTC	TRBV4-1	TRBJ1-2	-	TRBD1
CASRGNRDKAHYGYTF	TGTGCCAGCAGGGGAAACCGGGACAAGGCTCACTATGGCTACACCTTC	TRBV7-9	TRBJ1-2	-	-
CASSPTSTPYEQYF	TGTGCCAGCAGCCCAACTAGCACCCCCTACGAGCAGTACTTC	TRBV7-2	TRBJ2-7	-	-
CASSEYSSGLAGPGEQYF	TGTGCCAGCAGTGAATATAGTTCCGGACTAGCGGGGCCGGGGGAGCAGTACTTC	TRBV6-1	TRBJ2-7	-	TRBD2
CASSTIRGAEAFF	TGTGCCAGCAGTACTATCAGAGGTGCTGAAGCTTTCTTT	TRBV6-5	TRBJ1-1	-	-
CASVGGGRPDTQYF	TGTGCCAGCGTGGGGGGGGGTAGGCCAGATACGCAGTATTTT	TRBV6-5	TRBJ2-3	-	TRBD2
CASSSNSSPLHF	TGTGCCAGCAGCTCCAACAGCTCACCCCTCCACTTT	TRBV7-9	TRBJ1-6	-	-
CAISQGQGSYEQYF	TGTGCCATCAGTCAAGGACAGGGTTCCTACGAGCAGTACTTC	TRBV10-3	TRBJ2-7	-	TRBD1
CASSLGAGFYEQYF	TGTGCCAGCAGTTTAGGGGCGGGATTCTACGAGCAGTACTTC	TRBV27	TRBJ2-7	once	-
CASSLLASGGLDNEQFF	TGTGCCAGCAGTTTACTAGCTTCGGGGGGTCTCGACAATGAGCAGTTCTTC	TRBV28	TRBJ2-1	-	TRBD2
CASSPYALDNNYEQYF	TGCGCCAGCAGCCCCTACGCCCTGGACAATAACTACGAGCAGTACTTC	TRBV5-1	TRBJ2-7	-	-
CASSWAQVNTGELFF	TGCGCCAGCAGCTGGGCGCAGGTGAACACCGGGGAGCTGTTTTTT	TRBV5-1	TRBJ2-2	-	-
CASSSRVEGYTF	TGTGCCAGTAGTTCGCGAGTCGAAGGCTACACCTTC	TRBV19	TRBJ1-2	few	-
CASSERQGGIEEKLFF	TGTGCCAGCAGTGAGAGACAGGGGGGCATAGAAGAAAAACTGTTTTTT	TRBV25-1	TRBJ1-4	-	TRBD1
CASSLIGGSTDTQYF	TGTGCCAGCAGTTTAATCGGGGGTAGCACAGATACGCAGTATTTT	TRBV27	TRBJ2-3	-	-
CASKRTAYSGNTIYF	TGTGCCAGCAAAAGGACAGCCTACTCTGGAAACACCATATATTTT	TRBV27	TRBJ1-3	once	-
CASGLAGKGRETQYF	TGTGCTAGTGGTTTGGCAGGAAAGGGGAGGGAGACCCAGTACTTC	TRBV12-5	TRBJ2-5	-	-
CASSPAGTGSLAKNIQYF	TGTGCCAGCAGCCCCGCCGGGACAGGGTCCCTAGCCAAAAACATTCAGTACTTC	TRBV5-6	TRBJ2-4	-	TRBD1
CASSPSTGLNEQYF	TGTGCCAGTAGTCCCTCGACAGGGCTAAACGAGCAGTACTTC	TRBV19	TRBJ2-7	-	TRBD1
CASSESGGAGEQYF	TGTGCCAGCAGTGAATCCGGGGGGGCCGGCGAGCAGTACTTC	TRBV25-1	TRBJ2-7	-	TRBD2
CASSRPTSGGPTDTQYF	TGTGCCAGCAGCCGTCCGACTAGCGGGGGCCCCACAGATACGCAGTATTTT	TRBV5-4	TRBJ2-3	-	TRBD2
CASSETPGGYQETQYF	TGTGCCAGCAGCGAGACGCCAGGGGGATACCAAGAGACCCAGTACTTC	TRBV9	TRBJ2-5	-	TRBD1
CASSSTGLGVEQYF	TGTGCCAGCAGCTCCACGGGACTAGGGGTCGAGCAGTACTTC	TRBV11-1	TRBJ2-7	-	TRBD2
CASKGQGIDTQYF	TGTGCCAGCAAGGGACAGGGGATAGATACGCAGTATTTT	TRBV2	TRBJ2-3	-	TRBD1
CASRLSAGGYQETQYF	TGCGCCAGCAGGCTTTCAGCGGGGGGCTACCAAGAGACCCAGTACTTC	TRBV5-1	TRBJ2-5	-	TRBD2
CASSLAEGAGTGHTGELFF	TGCGCCAGCAGCTTGGCCGAAGGGGCCGGGACAGGACACACCGGGGAGCTGTTTTTT	TRBV5-1	TRBJ2-2	-	TRBD1
CAISDTSYGYTF	TGTGCCATCAGTGACACAAGCTATGGCTACACCTTC	TRBV10-3	TRBJ1-2	-	-
CASSQDVARGHYNEQFF	TGCGCCAGCAGCCAAGATGTGGCCAGGGGGCACTACAATGAGCAGTTCTTC	TRBV4-1	TRBJ2-1	-	TRBD1
CASSLDTGGLDYTF	TGCGCCAGCAGCCTCGACACGGGGGGTTTGGACTACACCTTC	TRBV5-1	TRBJ1-2	many	-
CASSTSGGFETQYF	TGCGCCAGCAGCACTAGCGGGGGGTTTGAGACCCAGTACTTC	TRBV5-1	TRBJ2-5	-	TRBD2
CASSLVRQGAGYEQYF	TGTGCCAGCAGCTTGGTTAGACAGGGGGCGGGCTACGAGCAGTACTTC	TRBV5-5	TRBJ2-7	-	TRBD1
CASSQKLGQSYTF	TGTGCCAGCAGCCAAAAACTAGGACAGAGCTACACCTTC	TRBV3-1/TRBV3-2	TRBJ1-2	few	-
CASIGRLAPYEQYF	TGCGCCAGCATAGGACGCCTAGCCCCCTACGAGCAGTACTTC	TRBV23-1	TRBJ2-7	-	-
CASSSDRGINQPQHF	TGTGCCAGCTCTAGTGACCGGGGGATCAATCAGCCCCAGCATTTT	TRBV18	TRBJ1-5	-	-
CASSLSGGPRGYEQYF	TGTGCCAGCAGCTTATCGGGAGGACCTCGGGGCTACGAGCAGTACTTC	TRBV7-3	TRBJ2-7	-	TRBD2
CASSISPGGSNEQFF	TGTGCCAGTAGTATCTCCCCGGGGGGGTCGAATGAGCAGTTCTTC	TRBV19	TRBJ2-1	-	TRBD2
CASSQRSGLGGVSTDTQYF	TGTGCCAGCAGCCAAAGATCGGGACTCGGCGGGGTGAGCACAGATACGCAGTATTTT	TRBV7-9	TRBJ2-3	few	-
CASSLGPGNTIYF	TGTGCCAGCAGTTTGGGGCCTGGAAACACCATATATTTT	TRBV12-3/TRBV12-4	TRBJ1-3	once	-
CASSLDRTGQSPLHF	TGTGCCAGCAGCTTAGACCGGACAGGGCAATCACCCCTCCACTTT	TRBV7-2	TRBJ1-6	-	TRBD1
CASSLAARRGQETQYF	TGCGCCAGCAGCTTGGCCGCGCGTCGGGGCCAAGAGACCCAGTACTTC	TRBV5-1	TRBJ2-5	-	-
CASSSTGGTTDTQYF	TGTGCCAGCAGCTCGACAGGGGGTACTACAGATACGCAGTATTTT	TRBV7-3	TRBJ2-3	-	TRBD1
CASSQGRGGSDTQYF	TGTGCCAGCAGCCAAGGTCGCGGGGGCTCCGATACGCAGTATTTT	TRBV3-1/TRBV3-2	TRBJ2-3	-	-
CASSLEGGHGYTF	TGTGCCAGCAGCTTAGAAGGGGGCCATGGCTACACCTTC	TRBV7-2	TRBJ1-2	few	TRBD1
CAWRDRDRGFTGANVLTF	TGTGCCTGGAGGGACCGGGACAGGGGTTTCACTGGGGCCAACGTCCTGACTTTC	TRBV30	TRBJ2-6	once	TRBD1